This T cell receptor (beta chain) derives from a study of blood T cell repertoires in COVID-19. Study background: PBMCs, B-cell-depleted T cells, or T cells provided the cDNA or gDNA that made up the material.

CDR3 length: 16 residues. The germline CDR1 and CDR2 sequences are MNHNY and SVGAGI (reference sequence). Trimming removed 6 bases from V and 8 bases from J, with 23 bases in between. Per the original methods: Reference gene primer amplification in the assay estimated nucleated cell counts. TCRdb's copy holds only in-frame clones and misses some; the assay was immunoSEQ multiplex PCR. V and J calls plus clone size are reproduced from that table; the DNA served to infer D and trimming. The sample records over 65,000 clones, 90% being singletons. The rearrangement joins TRBV6-6 to TRBJ2-1; D perhaps matches TRBD2 (7 bases). The sequence was collected from a woman of 80 years or more with acute or convalescent COVID-19. The sample consisted of peripheral blood. The CDR3: CASRRGGVIKNDEQFF. CDR3 nucleotides: TGTGCCAGCAGGCGAGGGGGGGTAATTAAGAACGATGAGCAGTTCTTC.